The 16 T cell receptor beta chains in this list originate from one sample, sequenced in a study of OX40 agonist ivuxolimab in advanced cancers. Some clones are missing from TCRdb's copy, which holds only in-frame ones; the method was immunoSEQ multiplex PCR. The table includes tens of thousands of clones, roughly 85% detected once. Sequenced here: CD4+ or CD8+ T cells sorted from blood, sampled in a trial of the OX40 agonist ivuxolimab. The receptor source for this set is an adult with an advanced solid tumor such as melanoma, head and neck, liver or kidney cancer.

The chain combines TRBV7-8 with TRBJ1-2; D not resolved. The length of the CDR3 is 13 residues. From germline, CDR1 is SGHVS and CDR2 FQNEAQ. V was clipped by 1 base and J by 2 bases, with 5 bases between them. The CDR3 spells CASSLDANYGYTF. For the CDR3, the DNA is TGTGCCAGCAGCTTAGATGCGAACTATGGCTACACCTTC. Looking up the rest from reference TRBV7-8 and TRBJ1-2 gives the full variable domain: GAGVSQSPRYKVAKRGQDVALRCDPISGHVSLFWYQQALGQGPEFLTYFQNEAQLDKSGLPSDRFFAERPEGSVSTLKIQRTQQEDSAVYLCASSLDANYGYTFGSGTRLTVV.

The chain links TRBV7-9 to TRBJ2-3, with D possibly TRBD1 on 6 matching bases. The V end was cut by 1 base, the J end by 4 bases, with 12 bases between. The CDR3 length is 15 residues. Germline V gives CDR1 SEHNR, CDR2 FQNEAQ (reference sequence). As DNA, the CDR3 is TGTGCCAGCAGCTTAGATGGGCAGGGGTCAGATACGCAGTATTTT. Translating it yields CASSLDGQGSDTQYF.

This clone appeared once. The chain links TRBV11-3 to TRBJ2-5; 7 nucleotides agree with TRBD2. Matching the DNA end better, TRBJ2-7 makes the J call doubtful. Per the germline V gene, CDR1 is SGHNT and CDR2 is YENEEA. This CDR3 is built from 15 residues. This chain's CDR3 is CASSPSGTGDYEQYF. As DNA, the CDR3 is TGTGCCAGCAGCCCGAGCGGGACGGGAGACTACGAGCAGTACTTC.

V is TRBV11-3 and J is TRBJ2-1, with 12 bases that match TRBD2. Germline V gives CDR1 SGHNT, CDR2 YENEEA. CDR3 length: 14 residues. The V gene end was trimmed by 5 bases and the J gene end by 7 bases; junction bases not matched to a gene: 3. The CDR3 DNA reads as TGTGCCAGCAGCATCGGACTAGCGGGGAATGAGCAGTTCTTC. This translates into CASSIGLAGNEQFF.

V is TRBV28 and J is TRBJ2-1; no clear D. Germline V gene data show CDR1 as MDHEN and CDR2 as SYDVKM. The length of the CDR3 is 15 residues. V dropped 4 bases and J dropped 0 bases, with 10 bases sitting between them. CDR3 DNA sequence: TGTGCCAGCAGTTCGGACGGAAGCTCCTACAATGAGCAGTTCTTC. Protein: CASSSDGSSYNEQFF. Using reference TRBV28 and TRBJ2-1 for the parts outside the CDR3, the full variable domain is DVKVTQSSRYLVKRTGEKVFLECVQDMDHENMFWYRQDPGLGLRLIYFSYDVKMKEKGDIPEGYSVSREKKERFSLILESASTNQTSMYLCASSSDGSSYNEQFFGPGTRLTVL.

The CDR3: CASSRYTPNTEAFF. Written as DNA, the CDR3 is TGCGCCAGCAGCCGATACACCCCTAACACTGAAGCTTTCTTT. The chain links TRBV4-1 to TRBJ1-1, with D uncertain. CDR3 size: 14 residues. V was clipped by 4 bases and J by 2 bases, with 11 bases between them. The V gene's germline CDR1 is MGHRA and CDR2 YSYEKL.

This clone came up once. The chain recombines TRBV5-1 with TRBJ2-1, with TRBD2 identical over 7 bases. The germline CDR1 and CDR2 sequences are SGHRS and YFSETQ. The junction had 12 bases not matched to a gene; V was cut back by 3 bases and J by 3 bases. This CDR3 region has 17 residues. DNA of the CDR3: TGCGCCAGCAGCTCGACGTTGGGGAGGGCCGGCTACAATGAGCAGTTCTTC. Translated: CASSSTLGRAGYNEQFF.

The rearrangement joins TRBV5-1 to TRBJ1-5; TRBD1 is a possible D gene (5 bases). Germline V gene lookup returns CDR1 SGHRS and CDR2 YFSETQ. This CDR3 has 13 amino acids. V was clipped by 7 bases and J by 3 bases, with 11 bases between them. CDR3 nucleotide sequence: TGCGCCAGCCGTAGGGGTCTCAATCAGCCCCAGCATTTT. It yields the protein CASRRGLNQPQHF. Combining the CDR3 with reference TRBV5-1 and TRBJ1-5 gives the whole variable domain KAGVTQTPRYLIKTRGQQVTLSCSPISGHRSVSWYQQTPGQGLQFLFEYFSETQRNKGNFPGRFSGRQFSNSRSEMNVSTLELGDSALYLCASRRGLNQPQHFGDGTRLSIL.

This clone was counted between two and nine times. The same CDR3 can be traced to other DNA sequences in this sample. This rearrangement joins TRBV2 to TRBJ1-1; TRBD1 might be the D (6 bases). Germline assignment: CDR1 SNHLY and CDR2 FYNNEI. V was trimmed by 4 bases and J by 2 bases, leaving 14 bases between them. This CDR3 spans 15 amino acids. CDR3: CASSALRGANTEAFF. The CDR3 region has the DNA TGTGCCAGCAGTGCCCTCAGGGGCGCAAACACTGAAGCTTTCTTT.

This clone is a singleton in its sample. This chain links TRBV19 with TRBJ1-1, with 8 bases lining up with TRBD1. The CDR3 spans 19 residues. Germline V gene data show CDR1 as LNHDA and CDR2 as SQIVND (reference sequence). The V gene end was trimmed by 3 bases and the J gene end by 7 bases; junction bases not matched to a gene: 22. The CDR3: CASSIGDRTGRLGPREAFF. The DNA of the CDR3 is TGTGCCAGTAGTATTGGGGACCGGACAGGGCGATTAGGGCCTCGTGAAGCTTTCTTT.

The chain recombines TRBV19 with TRBJ1-2; 8 bases agree with TRBD1. With 4 bases clipped from V and 2 bases from J, the junction kept 3 bases outside the gene matches. The CDR3 runs 14 residues. Germline CDR1 is LNHDA and CDR2 is SQIVND (reference sequence). The CDR3 region is CASSNRTGNYGYTF. CDR3 nucleotide sequence: TGTGCCAGTAGTAATCGGACAGGGAACTATGGCTACACCTTC.

This clone appeared a few times. This chain connects TRBV9 to TRBJ1-2; the D is unclear. Germline values: CDR1 SGDLS, CDR2 YYNGEE. This CDR3 spans 14 amino acids. Between the trimmed V and J ends, which lost 4 bases and 5 bases, there was a span of 15 bases. The CDR3 bases are TGTGCCAGCAGCCCAAGCCCTGGGAGGTATGGCTACACCTTC. Its protein product is CASSPSPGRYGYTF.

The count of this clone is one. The chain carries TRBV19 and TRBJ2-1; perhaps TRBD2 as D (5 bases). Trimming took 3 bases from V and 8 from J, leaving 20 bases between them. The CDR3 loop spans 16 amino acids. Germline V gene lookup returns CDR1 LNHDA and CDR2 SQIVND (reference sequence). The CDR3 reads CASSIEGSALVHEQFF. In DNA, the CDR3 is TGTGCCAGTAGTATCGAGGGAAGTGCTCTGGTACATGAGCAGTTCTTC.

The chain recombines TRBV4-1 with TRBJ1-2, with D possibly being TRBD1 (5 bases). V was cut by 3 bases and J by 7 bases, with 21 bases left in between. Germline V gene lookup returns CDR1 MGHRA and CDR2 YSYEKL. The CDR3 runs 16 residues. CDR3 sequence (DNA): TGCGCCAGCAGCCACCCCATGCGAGACGGGAGGGGTGGCTACACCTTC. This encodes CASSHPMRDGRGGYTF.

The V gene is TRBV28, the J gene TRBJ2-6; D is possibly TRBD2 (6 bases). The CDR3 has 18 residues. Trimming took 1 base from V and 4 from J, leaving 17 bases between them. Per the germline V gene, CDR1 is MDHEN and CDR2 is SYDVKM. In DNA, the CDR3 is TGTGCCAGCAGTTTATTGGGCGCCGCGGGATTCGGGGCCAACGTCCTGACTTTC. It translates to CASSLLGAAGFGANVLTF.

The chain uses TRBV10-1 and TRBJ1-5; D ambiguous. V lost 4 bases to trimming and J lost 0 bases, with 13 bases between them. CDR3 length: 16 amino acids. Germline assignment: CDR1 WNHNN and CDR2 SYGVQD (reference sequence). The CDR3 reads CASSVTREYSNQPQHF. The CDR3 nucleotides read TGCGCCAGCAGTGTAACCCGGGAGTATAGCAATCAGCCCCAGCATTTT.